The 14 T cell receptor beta chains reported below all come from one sample, sequenced in a study of cytomegalovirus exposure and HLA in healthy donors. Some clones are missing from TCRdb's copy, which holds only in-frame ones; the method was immunoSEQ multiplex PCR. This table has about 64,000 clones, 85% to 95% appearing once. The sample was PBMCs. All receptors come from a woman between 18 and 29 years old in good health and CMV-seropositive.

This rearrangement joins TRBV28 to TRBJ2-7, with D uncertain. Trimming shortened V by 2 bases and J by 3 bases, and 8 bases separated the two germline ends. The germline CDR1 and CDR2 sequences are MDHEN and SYDVKM. The CDR3 is 13 amino acids. In DNA, the CDR3 is TGTGCCAGCAGTTTACCTCCGGGCTACGAGCAGTACTTC. Residues: CASSLPPGYEQYF.

This chain uses TRBV6-1 with TRBJ1-5, with D hard to call. CDR1 and CDR2 from the germline V gene are MNHNS and SASEGT. V shed 5 bases and J shed 4 bases, with 12 bases lying between them. CDR3 size: 14 residues. CDR3 sequence (DNA): TGTGCCAGCAGTAAAACCGGTTGGAATCAGCCCCAGCATTTT. The encoded protein is CASSKTGWNQPQHF.

The rearrangement uses TRBV11-2 and TRBJ2-1, with D unclear. Trimming took off 2 bases at V and 0 bases at J, with 11 bases between the two ends. Germline loops: CDR1 SGHAT, CDR2 FQNNGV. This CDR3 comprises 16 residues. The CDR3 reads CASSLIGPHSYNEQFF. CDR3 coding DNA: TGTGCCAGCAGCTTAATCGGTCCTCACTCCTACAATGAGCAGTTCTTC.

The rearrangement links TRBV13 to TRBJ1-2, with D unresolved. The CDR3 is 13 amino acids. V was trimmed by 6 bases and J by 5 bases, leaving 13 bases between them. Germline-derived CDR1 and CDR2 are PRHDT and FYEKMQ (reference sequence). Written as DNA, the CDR3 is TGTGCCAGCAGTTCACTTCAGGATTATGGCTACACCTTC. The encoded protein is CASSSLQDYGYTF.

Here the CDR3 reads CASSLEGQGLGEQFF. CDR3 DNA: TGTGCCAGCAGCTTAGAGGGACAGGGTTTGGGTGAGCAGTTCTTC. The chain combines TRBV11-1 with TRBJ2-1, with 9 nucleotides matching TRBD1. V trimming: 1 base; J trimming: 9 bases; junction bases outside the gene matches: 7. Germline assignment: CDR1 SGHAT and CDR2 FQDESV (reference sequence). The CDR3 length is 15 residues.

The gene calls are TRBV28 and TRBJ1-4; no clear D gene. The CDR3 length is 16 residues. Germline V CDR1 and CDR2: MDHEN, SYDVKM. V was cut by 3 bases and J by 0 bases, with 11 bases left in between. CDR3 loop: CASSLAALATNEKLFF. CDR3 in DNA: TGTGCCAGCAGTTTGGCAGCTCTAGCAACTAATGAAAAACTGTTTTTT.

This clone was detected once. This chain's CDR3 is CASSMDIRLAKNIQYF. DNA of the CDR3: TGTGCCAGTAGTATGGACATCCGCTTAGCCAAAAACATTCAGTACTTC. This chain links TRBV19 with TRBJ2-4; tentative D call: TRBD1 (5 bases). The germline gives CDR1 LNHDA, CDR2 SQIVND (reference sequence). The CDR3 consists of 16 residues. V gave up 3 bases and J gave up 0 bases, with 12 bases separating them.

This clone has only a few counts. The rearrangement joins TRBV6-4 to TRBJ2-1; 9 bases agree with TRBD2. Germline V gene lookup returns CDR1 MRHNA and CDR2 SNTAGT. Unmatched junction bases numbered 1, after V lost 0 bases and J lost 4 bases. This CDR3 is built from 15 residues. CDR3: CASSDSSGSYNEQFF. CDR3 nucleotide sequence: TGTGCCAGCAGTGACTCTAGCGGGAGTTACAATGAGCAGTTCTTC.

This clone was detected only once. V usage is TRBV5-1 and J usage is TRBJ2-2; D perhaps matches TRBD1 (6 bases). Germline assignment: CDR1 SGHRS and CDR2 YFSETQ. This CDR3 spans 18 amino acids. Trimming stripped 4 bases from V and 1 base from J, with 20 bases between. The CDR3 is CASSRRLRGRENTGELFF. The CDR3 DNA follows: TGCGCCAGCAGCCGGAGGTTGAGGGGGAGAGAGAACACCGGGGAGCTGTTTTTT.

This chain joins TRBV10-3 and TRBJ2-7, with D perhaps matching TRBD2 (5 bases). The CDR3 extends over 14 amino acids. V lost 4 bases and J lost 5, with 15 bases in between. Germline-derived CDR1 and CDR2 are ENHRY and SYGVKD. Here the CDR3 reads CAISVNADGNEQYF. CDR3 nucleotide sequence: TGTGCCATCAGTGTAAATGCCGACGGGAACGAGCAGTACTTC.

The rearrangement joins TRBV6-5 to TRBJ1-6; D uncertain. There are 13 residues in the CDR3. Germline V gene lookup returns CDR1 MNHEY and CDR2 SVGAGI. The V end lost 7 bases, the J end lost 12 bases, and 16 bases lay between the germline ends. DNA of the CDR3: TGTGCCAGCAAGTCCCAGGTCCGAAAACCCCTCCACTTT. Protein sequence: CASKSQVRKPLHF.

This chain uses TRBV30 with TRBJ2-2, with D perhaps TRBD1 (5 bases). The CDR3 runs 13 residues. The V and J ends lost 4 bases and 5 bases respectively, with 11 bases between them. Germline assignment: CDR1 GTSNPN and CDR2 SVGIG (reference sequence). CDR3 sequence reads: CAWTRQWTGELFF. Written as DNA, the CDR3 is TGTGCCTGGACCCGACAGTGGACCGGGGAGCTGTTTTTT.

Here the CDR3 DNA reads TGCGCCAGCAGTGAGGGGTCAGGGCCAATACAGTACTTC. Amino acid sequence: CASSEGSGPIQYF. This chain joins TRBV10-1 and TRBJ2-7, with a weak D call TRBD1 (5 bases). This CDR3 comprises 13 residues. The germline V gene has CDR1 WNHNN and CDR2 SYGVQD (reference sequence). With 2 bases removed from V and 10 bases from J, the gap between germline ends came to 15 bases.

This chain connects TRBV7-9 to TRBJ2-7; 8 bases fit TRBD2. CDR1 is SEHNR and CDR2 is FQNEAQ in the germline V gene (reference sequence). Trimming cost V 5 bases and J 0 bases; bases outside gene matches: 9. This CDR3 comprises 16 residues. The DNA of the CDR3 is TGTGCCAGCAGCCGCAACTCCGGGACTAGCTCCTACGAGCAGTACTTC. Translating gives CASSRNSGTSSYEQYF.